Detailed here is one T cell receptor (delta chain). With a far larger clone one base away, a read error is the likely cause. Other DNA sequences within the sample encode an identical CDR3. TCRdb used CATT to re-call clones from the RT-PCR reads. The data show around 1,500 delta-chain clones, roughly 15% seen once. The data stem from a study of gamma-delta T cells after stem cell transplantation. CDR3 length: 13 residues. The germline CDR1 and CDR2 sequences are GEAIGNYY and EKD. The sequence came from a human donor. It is not recorded whose cells these are; they may come from a transplant donor. This sequence joins TRDV2 and TRDJ1; D not resolved. Source material: gamma-delta T cells. The CDR3 is CACDKGFSTKLIF. In nucleotides, the CDR3 is TGTGCCTGCGACAAGGGGTTTAGTACTAAACTCATCTTT.